This record covers a single T cell receptor (beta chain). Original processing notes: Estimation of nucleated cell counts was performed using reference gene primer amplification. Assay: immunoSEQ multiplex PCR; the TCRdb copy retains only in-frame clones and omits some. V and J calls and clone size follow that table, whereas D and trimming were derived from the DNA. In the table there are over 200,000 clones, about 90% of which are singletons. The sample comes from a study of blood T cell repertoires in COVID-19. Study summary: Samples representing acute and convalescent COVID-19 were sourced from the United States, Italy and Spain. PBMCs, B-cell-depleted T cells, or T cells provided the cDNA or gDNA that made up the material.

The V end lost 0 bases, the J end lost 7 bases, and 13 bases lay between the germline ends. Germline V lookup: CDR1 SGHRS, CDR2 YFSETQ. This CDR3 is built from 14 residues. Sequenced material: peripheral blood. The receptor comes from a man aged 35 to 55 with active or convalescent COVID-19. The chain combines TRBV5-1 with TRBJ1-1; no reliable D call. The CDR3 protein is CASSLGSFSGEAFF. The CDR3 nucleotides are TGCGCCAGCAGCTTGGGGAGTTTTTCGGGTGAAGCTTTCTTT.